This T cell receptor (beta chain) came from a study of beta chain features in type 1 diabetes (dated by TCRdb to the late 2010s). With respect to the entire study: Patients and healthy donors did not differ in mean age, gender distribution, total cell number or subset yield. Across all samples, roughly 110,000,000 sorted cells were examined, and cell number per subset correlated strongly with RNA yield. In the study, recently diagnosed type 1 diabetes patients and matched healthy donors were compared on the TCRB repertoires of their sorted circulating CD4+ T cell subsets. Regulatory and stem cell-like memory subsets were isolated from only 8 patients and roughly eight healthy donors, whereas naive and central memory subsets came from all 30 or so donors.

About this clone itself: Its cognate antigen has yet to be identified. No quality values exist for individual bases; no much larger clone is one base distant.

From each donor, a single peripheral blood sample of about 120 mL on average was drawn into heparinised tubes. Naive, central memory, regulatory and stem cell-like memory CD4+ T cells were sorted on a BD FACSAria II using a panel including CD45RO, CCR7, CD25, CD127, CD95 and CD27. Every sorted population had a purity above 95%. PBMCs were isolated right away by Lymphoprep density gradient centrifugation and were stained directly, without culture. Samples were stained and sorted in pairs, with one healthy donor and one patient per experiment, so that batch effects were minimized. The research as a whole found: Naive, central memory and regulatory TCRB repertoires appeared more similar among patients than among healthy donors. HLA sub-analyses involved small numbers of individuals, so any influence of HLA type on TCRB rearrangement remained unresolved. Sequencing cDNA rather than genomic DNA could over-represent highly expressing activated cells, although activation and CD3 levels did not differ between groups. At VDJ recombination sites, type 1 diabetes patients had fewer insertions and more deleted nucleotides, which implies abnormalities in thymic rearrangement. A moderate but significant shortening of TCRB CDR3 length was observed in type 1 diabetes patients in all four CD4+ subsets. Shorter templates might be favored by PCR, yet because patient and control samples were amplified and corrected together, any such skew would affect both groups equally.

All of the isolated RNA was reverse transcribed with the High Capacity cDNA Reverse Transcription Kit, so expressed TCRB transcripts were sequenced. Deep immunoSEQ sequencing was performed on naive, central memory and regulatory T cell samples, with an average of around 3.5 million total reads per sample. Sorted cells were lysed in RLT buffer, and RNA was extracted using DNase-treated RNeasy Micro or Mini kits according to cell number. Each cell subset was processed on its own to prevent cross-contamination, while patient and healthy donor samples were processed together. TCRB sequences were amplified from cDNA with the immunoSEQ multiplex PCR, producing 87-bp fragments spanning the CDR3 region. Sequencing of the amplicons was performed on the Illumina HiSeq platform. Per the authors' processing: Synthetic template baselines were used to correct PCR bias computationally, reads within Hamming distance 2 were collapsed, and singletons that could not be merged were discarded. Reads were aligned to IMGT to assign V, D and J genes, CDR3 length, and insertions or deletions at six rearrangement sites. Within each subset, clonotype counts were normalized to the number of sorted cells before true diversity and Gini coefficients were calculated with the tcR R package. The overlap coefficient, calculated on TCRB nucleotide sequences, was used to quantify repertoire sharing. The table comes from immuneACCESS by way of TCRdb, which keeps in-frame sequences with V and J called. Part of the clones is missing from these tables; in studies checked, under half for an unresolved V gene and the rest for unknown reasons. V, J and clone size are taken as reported in that table, and D and trimming were inferred from the DNA itself. The sample yields about 160,000 clones; approximately 8.1% were counted once. Under 0.55% of the sample is in the top ten clones.

The TCR sequence derives from a young man with type 1 diabetes. Sample: central memory CD4+ T cells from blood.

CDR3 protein: CAWSVAGIQETQYF. Read as DNA, the sequence is TGTGCCTGGAGTGTAGCGGGAATACAAGAGACCCAGTACTTC. The chain links TRBV30 with TRBJ2-5; the central 7 bases match TRBD2. V loses 0 bases at its end and J loses 2 bases; junction bases beyond the gene matches: 3. From the cysteine through the phenylalanine, the CDR3 covers 14 amino acids. The read is trimmed to its CDR3 DNA, 42 bases read in frame from base 1. According to the germline V gene (reference sequence), CDR1 reads GTSNPN and CDR2 reads SVGIG. With the rest looked up from the reference TRBV30 and TRBJ2-5 genes rather than sequenced, the full variable domain is SQTIHQWPATLVQPVGSPLSLECTVEGTSNPNLYWYRQAAGRGLQLLFYSVGIGQISSEVPQNLSASRPQDRQFILSSKKLLLSDSGFYLCAWSVAGIQETQYFGPGTRLLVL.